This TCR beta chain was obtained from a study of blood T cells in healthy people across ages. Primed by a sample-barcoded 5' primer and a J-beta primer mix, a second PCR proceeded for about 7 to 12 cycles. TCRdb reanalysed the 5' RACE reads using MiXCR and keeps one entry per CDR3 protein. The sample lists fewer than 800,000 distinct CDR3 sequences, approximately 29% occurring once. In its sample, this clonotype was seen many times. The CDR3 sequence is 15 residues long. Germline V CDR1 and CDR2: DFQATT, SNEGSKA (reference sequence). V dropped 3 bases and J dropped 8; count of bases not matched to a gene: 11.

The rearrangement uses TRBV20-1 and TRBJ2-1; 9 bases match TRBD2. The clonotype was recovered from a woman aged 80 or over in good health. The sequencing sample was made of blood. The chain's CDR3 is CSASLGSGGMDEQFF. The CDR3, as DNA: TGCAGTGCTAGTCTAGGTAGCGGGGGAATGGATGAGCAGTTCTTC.